These T cell receptor beta chains were read from a single sample in a study of identical twins. TCRdb re-called the 5' RACE reads with MiXCR, one entry per CDR3 protein. Of 200,000 to 250,000 distinct CDR3 sequences in the sample, over 9.5% are singletons; the top ten hold approximately 4%. The data also belong to a second study, concerning yellow fever vaccine responses in identical twins.

Sequencing was performed on memory (CD45RO+) T cells sorted from blood. These receptors all stem from a woman aged 18 to 35 in good health. Both conserved end residues are part of each CDR3. Each record gives: V gene, D gene, J gene, clone size, CDR3 DNA, CDR3 protein. The D gene is left open where the match is weak. Size is omitted from some rows. Given values are once, few, many or a class for expanded clones.

TRBV18	.	TRBJ2-3	.	TGTGCCAGCTCACCCCTCCCGGGTCCCCGGGGAGATACGCAGTATTTT	CASSPLPGPRGDTQYF
TRBV3-1	.	TRBJ1-5	many	TGTGCCAGCAGCCTCAGGGGTAGCAATCAGCCCCAGCATTTT	CASSLRGSNQPQHF
TRBV9	TRBD1	TRBJ2-1	.	TGTGCCAGCAGCGCCCTCCAGGACAGGGGCTACAATGAGCAGTTCTTC	CASSALQDRGYNEQFF
TRBV6-1	TRBD1	TRBJ2-1	few	TGTGCCAGCAGTGAACGGAGGACAGGTTTGTACAATGAGCAGTTCTTC	CASSERRTGLYNEQFF
TRBV11-2	.	TRBJ1-3	many	TGTGCCAGCAGCTTAGAACGCTCTGGAAACACCATATATTTT	CASSLERSGNTIYF
TRBV12-3/TRBV12-4	.	TRBJ2-1	.	TGTGCCAGCAGTTTATTCTCTGCCCAGGTGAATGAGCAGTTCTTC	CASSLFSAQVNEQFF
TRBV4-3	TRBD2	TRBJ2-1	.	TGCGCCAGCAGCCAAGATCTAGCGGGGGCCTACAATGAGCAGTTCTTC	CASSQDLAGAYNEQFF
TRBV6-1	.	TRBJ2-5	.	TGTGCCAGCAGTAATTATGGCCAAGAGACCCAGTACTTC	CASSNYGQETQYF
TRBV2	.	TRBJ1-6	.	TGTGCCAGCACCCAGGGTATTGCACCCCTCCACTTT	CASTQGIAPLHF
TRBV20-1	TRBD2	TRBJ2-1	many	TGCAGTGCTACAATTAGCGGGCTGTACAATGAGCAGTTCTTC	CSATISGLYNEQFF
TRBV5-4	TRBD2	TRBJ2-5	many	TGTGCCAGTGGGACTAGCGGGCTCTTCGGGGAGACCCAGTACTTC	CASGTSGLFGETQYF
TRBV6-5	.	TRBJ1-5	.	TGTGCCAGCAGTTACGGGAGCAACCAGCCCCAGCATTTT	CASSYGSNQPQHF
TRBV24-1	TRBD1	TRBJ2-3	few	TGTGCCACCAGTTTAGGGACAGGGGGGATAACAGATACGCAGTATTTT	CATSLGTGGITDTQYF
TRBV11-2	.	TRBJ2-1	few	TGTGCCAGCAGCTTAGTCAGGGTTGGCAATGAGCAGTTCTTC	CASSLVRVGNEQFF
TRBV4-3	.	TRBJ2-7	.	TGCGCCAGCAGCCAAGATTTAGGCAGAACCTACGAGCAGTACTTC	CASSQDLGRTYEQYF
TRBV7-9	.	TRBJ2-3	many	TGTGCCAGCAGCTTAGGTCAGGTTACGCAGTATTTT	CASSLGQVTQYF